Sequencing of this T cell receptor beta chain was carried out in a study of breast tumors, draining lymph nodes, adjacent tissues. The ends were cut back, 4 bases at V and 4 bases at J, with 8 bases in the middle. CDR3 length: 12 residues. Germline V gene sequence: CDR1 SGHTS, CDR2 YDEGEE. Study outcomes and limitations: Luminal-like breast cancer showed significantly higher tumor–nontumor repertoire similarity than basal-like. Compared with lymph nodes, tumors were less diverse; compared with nontumor tissue, more.

This clonotype was found a few times. Its antigen is undetermined. TCRdb re-analysed the multiplex PCR reads in MiXCR, keeping a single row per CDR3 protein. There are over 250,000 distinct CDR3 sequences in the sample; 30% occur only once, and around 1% lies in the top ten. The lymph nodes were axillary draining lymph nodes from breast cancer patients. The sequenced sample consisted of axillary lymph node tissue. The receptor was derived from a female donor with breast cancer. Some clones in this sample may be carry-over from other donors' samples. The rearrangement links TRBV5-8 to TRBJ2-5; the D gene is possibly TRBD2 (5 bases). The CDR3 reads CASSPEAETQYF. DNA for the CDR3: TGTGCCAGCAGCCCGGAGGCAGAGACCCAGTACTTC.